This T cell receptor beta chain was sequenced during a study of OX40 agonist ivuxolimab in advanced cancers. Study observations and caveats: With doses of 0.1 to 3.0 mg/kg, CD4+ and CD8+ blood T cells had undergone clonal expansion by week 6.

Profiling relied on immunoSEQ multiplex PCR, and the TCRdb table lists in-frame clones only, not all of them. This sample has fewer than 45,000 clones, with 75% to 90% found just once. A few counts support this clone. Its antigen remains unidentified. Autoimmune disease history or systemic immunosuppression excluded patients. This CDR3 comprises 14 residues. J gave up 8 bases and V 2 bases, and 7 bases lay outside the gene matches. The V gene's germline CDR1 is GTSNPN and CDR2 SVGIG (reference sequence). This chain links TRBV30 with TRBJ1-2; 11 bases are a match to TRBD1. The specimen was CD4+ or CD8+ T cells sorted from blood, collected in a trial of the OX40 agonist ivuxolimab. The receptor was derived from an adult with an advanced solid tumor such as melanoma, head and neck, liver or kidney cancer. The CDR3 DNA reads TGTGCCTGGAGTTCAAGGGACAGGGGGGTAGGCTACACCTTC. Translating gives CAWSSRDRGVGYTF.